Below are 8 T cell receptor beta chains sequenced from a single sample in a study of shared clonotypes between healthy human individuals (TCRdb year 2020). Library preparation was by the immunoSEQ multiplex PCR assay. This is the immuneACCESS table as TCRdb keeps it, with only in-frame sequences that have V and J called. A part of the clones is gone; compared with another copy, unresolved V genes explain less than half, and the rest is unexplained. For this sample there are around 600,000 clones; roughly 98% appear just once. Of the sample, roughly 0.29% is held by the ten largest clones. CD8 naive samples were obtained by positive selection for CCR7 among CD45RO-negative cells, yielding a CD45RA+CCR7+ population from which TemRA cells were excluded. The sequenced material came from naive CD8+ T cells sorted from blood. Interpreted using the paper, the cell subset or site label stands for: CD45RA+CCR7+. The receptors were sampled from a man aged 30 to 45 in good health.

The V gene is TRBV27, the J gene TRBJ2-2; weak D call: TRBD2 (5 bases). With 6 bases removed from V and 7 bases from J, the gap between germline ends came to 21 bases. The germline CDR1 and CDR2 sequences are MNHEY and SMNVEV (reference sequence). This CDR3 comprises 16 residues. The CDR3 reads CASRLGSGLAIGELFF. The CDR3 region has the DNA TGTGCCAGCAGGTTAGGGTCTGGGCTAGCAATCGGGGAGCTGTTTTTT.

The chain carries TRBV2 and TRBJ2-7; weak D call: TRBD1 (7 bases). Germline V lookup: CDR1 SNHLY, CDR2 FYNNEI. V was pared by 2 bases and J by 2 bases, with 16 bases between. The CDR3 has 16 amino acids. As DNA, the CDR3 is TGTGCCAGCAGTGAATGGGGGGCAGGGGGAGCCTACGAGCAGTACTTC. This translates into CASSEWGAGGAYEQYF.

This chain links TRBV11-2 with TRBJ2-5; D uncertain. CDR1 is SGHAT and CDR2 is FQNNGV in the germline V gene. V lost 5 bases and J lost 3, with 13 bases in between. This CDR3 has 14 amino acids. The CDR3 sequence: CASSPVGPKETQYF. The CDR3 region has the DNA TGTGCCAGCAGCCCCGTAGGACCTAAAGAGACCCAGTACTTC. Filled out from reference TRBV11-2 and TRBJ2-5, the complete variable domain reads EAGVAQSPRYKIIEKRQSVAFWCNPISGHATLYWYQQILGQGPKLLIQFQNNGVVDDSQLPKDRFSAERLKGVDSTLKIQPAKLEDSAVYLCASSPVGPKETQYFGPGTRLLVL.

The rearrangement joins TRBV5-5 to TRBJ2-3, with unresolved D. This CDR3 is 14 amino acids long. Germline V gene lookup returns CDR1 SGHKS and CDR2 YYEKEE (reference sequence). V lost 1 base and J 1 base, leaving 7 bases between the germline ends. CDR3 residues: CASSLNGGTDTQYF. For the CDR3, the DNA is TGTGCCAGCAGCTTGAATGGGGGCACAGATACGCAGTATTTT.

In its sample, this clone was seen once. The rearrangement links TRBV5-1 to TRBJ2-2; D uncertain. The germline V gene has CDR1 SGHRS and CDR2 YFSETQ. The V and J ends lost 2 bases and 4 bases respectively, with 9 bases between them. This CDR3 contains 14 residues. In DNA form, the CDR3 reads TGCGCCAGCAGCTTAGCCGGTAGCACCGGGGAGCTGTTTTTT. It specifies CASSLAGSTGELFF. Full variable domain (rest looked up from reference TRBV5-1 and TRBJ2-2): KAGVTQTPRYLIKTRGQQVTLSCSPISGHRSVSWYQQTPGQGLQFLFEYFSETQRNKGNFPGRFSGRQFSNSRSEMNVSTLELGDSALYLCASSLAGSTGELFFGEGSRLTVL.

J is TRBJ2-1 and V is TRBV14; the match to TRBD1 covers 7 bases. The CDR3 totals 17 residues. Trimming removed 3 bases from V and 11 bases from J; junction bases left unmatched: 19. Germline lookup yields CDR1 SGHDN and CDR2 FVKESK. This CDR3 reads CASSQFFFGTDTMKQFF. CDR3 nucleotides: TGTGCCAGCAGCCAGTTCTTCTTCGGGACAGATACAATGAAGCAGTTCTTC.

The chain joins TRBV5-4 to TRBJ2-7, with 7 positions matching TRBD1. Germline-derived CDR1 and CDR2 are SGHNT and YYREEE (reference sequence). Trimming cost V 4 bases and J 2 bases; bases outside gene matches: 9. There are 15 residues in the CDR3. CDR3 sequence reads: CASSRGWTGTYEQYF. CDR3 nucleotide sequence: TGTGCCAGCAGCAGAGGATGGACAGGCACCTACGAGCAGTACTTC.

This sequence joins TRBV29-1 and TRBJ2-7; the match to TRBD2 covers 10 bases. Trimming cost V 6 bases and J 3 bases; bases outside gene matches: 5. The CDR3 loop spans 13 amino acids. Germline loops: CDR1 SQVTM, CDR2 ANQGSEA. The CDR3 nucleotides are TGCAGCGTCCTACTAGCGGGATTCTACGAGCAGTACTTC. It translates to CSVLLAGFYEQYF.